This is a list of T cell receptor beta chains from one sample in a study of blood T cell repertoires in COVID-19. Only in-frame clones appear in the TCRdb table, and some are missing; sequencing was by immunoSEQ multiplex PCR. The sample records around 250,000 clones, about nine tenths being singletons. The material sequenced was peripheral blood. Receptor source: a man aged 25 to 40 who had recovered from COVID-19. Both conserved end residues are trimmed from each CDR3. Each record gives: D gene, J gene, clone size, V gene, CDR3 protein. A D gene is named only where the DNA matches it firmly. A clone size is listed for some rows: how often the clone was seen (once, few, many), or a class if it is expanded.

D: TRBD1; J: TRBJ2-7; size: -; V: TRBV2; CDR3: ASMTGTGKREQY
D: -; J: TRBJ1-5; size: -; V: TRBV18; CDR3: ASSPSQASNQPQH
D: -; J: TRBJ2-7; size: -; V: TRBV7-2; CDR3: ASSLVGAVYEQY
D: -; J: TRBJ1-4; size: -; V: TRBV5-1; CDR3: ASRRDEKLF
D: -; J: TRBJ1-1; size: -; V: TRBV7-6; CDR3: ASTPGGAWTEAF
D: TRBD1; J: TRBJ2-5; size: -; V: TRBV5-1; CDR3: ASSWTGALIQETQY
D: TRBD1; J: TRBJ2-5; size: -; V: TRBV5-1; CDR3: ASSLGQGARETQY
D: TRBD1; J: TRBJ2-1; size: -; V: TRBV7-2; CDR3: ASSLGLWGQGYNEQF
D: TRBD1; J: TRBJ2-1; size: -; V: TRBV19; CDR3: ASSSEDRLFEQF
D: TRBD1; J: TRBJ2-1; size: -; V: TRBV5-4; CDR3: ASMPGQGFQSEQF
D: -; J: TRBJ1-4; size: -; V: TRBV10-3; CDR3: AIRPGERNEKLF
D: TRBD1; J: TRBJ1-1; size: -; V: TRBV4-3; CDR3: ASSPYPGTGSDTEAF
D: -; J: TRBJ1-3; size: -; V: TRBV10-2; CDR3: ASSESRQVISGNTIY
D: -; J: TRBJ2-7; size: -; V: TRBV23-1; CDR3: ASSHGVSEQY
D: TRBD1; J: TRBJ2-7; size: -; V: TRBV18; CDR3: ASSPRSGGFYEQY
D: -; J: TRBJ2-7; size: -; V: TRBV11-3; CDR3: ASSLRGLSYEQY
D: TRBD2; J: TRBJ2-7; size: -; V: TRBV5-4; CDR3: ASSLVLAPYEQY
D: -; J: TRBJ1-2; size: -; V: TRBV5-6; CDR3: ASSYDRKNYGYT
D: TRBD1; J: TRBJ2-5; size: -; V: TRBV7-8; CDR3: ASAMVADRVKETQY
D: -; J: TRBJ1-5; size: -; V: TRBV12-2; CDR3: ASLKNESGRNQPQH
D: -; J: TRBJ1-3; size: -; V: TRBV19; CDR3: ASSIARSSGNTIY
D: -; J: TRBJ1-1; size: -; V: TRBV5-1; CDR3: ASSAQVAVGTEAF
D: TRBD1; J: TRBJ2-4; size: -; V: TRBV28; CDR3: ASSPTGGSAKNIQY
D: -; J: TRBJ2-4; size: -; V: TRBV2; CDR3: ASSRTEGIQY
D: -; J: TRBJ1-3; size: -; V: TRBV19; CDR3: ASTPTGDSGNTIY
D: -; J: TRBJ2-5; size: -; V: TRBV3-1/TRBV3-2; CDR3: ASSGDYQETQY
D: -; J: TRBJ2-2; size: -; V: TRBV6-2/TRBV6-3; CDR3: ASSYVYANTGELF
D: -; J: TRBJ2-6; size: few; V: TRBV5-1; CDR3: ASSLTGQGGTGANVLT
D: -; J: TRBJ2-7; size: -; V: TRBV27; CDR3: ASSSKGTPGRY
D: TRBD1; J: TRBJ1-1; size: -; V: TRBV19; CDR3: ASSNLGDRAANTEAF
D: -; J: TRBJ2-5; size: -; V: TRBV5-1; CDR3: ASSYPRGGGEETQY
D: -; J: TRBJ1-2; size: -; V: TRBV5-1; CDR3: ASSSTGTSRLGYGYT
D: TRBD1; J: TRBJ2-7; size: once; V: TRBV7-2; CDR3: ASSSGTGGYEQY